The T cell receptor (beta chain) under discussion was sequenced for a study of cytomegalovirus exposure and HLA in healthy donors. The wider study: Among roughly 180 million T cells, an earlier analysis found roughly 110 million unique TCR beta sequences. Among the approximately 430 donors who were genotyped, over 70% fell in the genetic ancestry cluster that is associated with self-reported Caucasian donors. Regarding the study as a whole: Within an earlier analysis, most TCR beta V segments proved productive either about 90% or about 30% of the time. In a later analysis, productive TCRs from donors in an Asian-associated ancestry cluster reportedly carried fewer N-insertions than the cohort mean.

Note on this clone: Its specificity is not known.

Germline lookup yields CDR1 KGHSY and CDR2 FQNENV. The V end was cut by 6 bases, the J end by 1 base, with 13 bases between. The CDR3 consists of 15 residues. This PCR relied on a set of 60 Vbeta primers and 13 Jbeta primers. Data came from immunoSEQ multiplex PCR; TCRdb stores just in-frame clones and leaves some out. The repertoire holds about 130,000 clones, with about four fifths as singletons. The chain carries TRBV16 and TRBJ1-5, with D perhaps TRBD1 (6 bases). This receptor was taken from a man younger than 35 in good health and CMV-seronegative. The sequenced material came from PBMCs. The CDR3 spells CASSHTGSSNQPQHF. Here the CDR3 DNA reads TGTGCCAGCAGTCATACAGGGTCGAGCAATCAGCCCCAGCATTTT.